The source of this TCR beta chain is a study of beta chain features in type 1 diabetes. In total, each donor contributed a single heparinised blood draw that averaged about 120 mL. This clone occurred many times. Antigen: not known. General study findings and limits: The question of HLA type influencing TCRB rearrangement was one that remained unresolved here. Shorter TCRB CDR3s, moderately but significantly so, were found in Type 1 diabetes patients in all four CD4+ subsets.

Sequencing targeted expressed TCRB transcripts, as all isolated RNA had been reverse transcribed. TCRdb's copy holds only in-frame clones and misses some; the assay was immunoSEQ multiplex PCR. The sample contains 200,000 to 250,000 clones, roughly 9.6% of which appear only once. V trimming: 5 bases; J trimming: 7 bases; junction bases outside the gene matches: 9. The CDR3 extends over 14 amino acids. Per germline, CDR1 SGHAT and CDR2 FQNNGV. The chain links TRBV11-2 to TRBJ1-2; 8 positions match TRBD1. The TCR originated in a woman between 18 and 29 years old in good health. Sequencing input: naive CD4+ T cells from blood. CDR3 sequence reads: CASSLDRGTSGYTF. The CDR3 DNA is TGTGCCAGCAGCCTCGACAGGGGCACGTCTGGCTACACCTTC.